This T cell receptor beta chain emerged from a study of cytomegalovirus exposure and HLA in healthy donors. Broader study findings: Further analysis was carried out later, and it showed several of the most significant clusters appearing linked to common viral pathogens.

Germline V CDR1 and CDR2: SGHKS, YYEKEE (reference sequence). With 4 bases removed from V and 4 bases from J, the gap between germline ends came to 14 bases. The CDR3 has 14 amino acids. As to this clone: The antigen remains undetermined.

13 Jbeta primers and 60 Vbeta primers were used for the PCR. Sequenced by immunoSEQ multiplex PCR; TCRdb stores in-frame clones only, minus some. The sample has 130,000 or so clones; about 75% are singletons. This sequence originates from a man between 35 and 55 years old in good health and CMV-seronegative. The chain is built from TRBV5-5 and TRBJ1-2; no clear D. Sequencing used PBMCs. Here the CDR3 DNA reads TGTGCCAGCAGCCCCGACTATGGGCTCTATGGCTACACCTTC. This gives the protein CASSPDYGLYGYTF.